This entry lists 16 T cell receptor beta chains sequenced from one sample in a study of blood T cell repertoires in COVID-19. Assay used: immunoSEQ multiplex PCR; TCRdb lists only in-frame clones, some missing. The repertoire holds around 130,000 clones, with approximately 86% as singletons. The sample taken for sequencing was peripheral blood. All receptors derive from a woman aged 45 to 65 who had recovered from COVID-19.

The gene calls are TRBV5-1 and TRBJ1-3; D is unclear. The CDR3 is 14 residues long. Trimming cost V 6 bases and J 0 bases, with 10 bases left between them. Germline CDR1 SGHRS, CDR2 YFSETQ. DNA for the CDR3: TGCGCCAGCACCTCGTCCCCCTCTGGAAACACCATATATTTT. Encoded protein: CASTSSPSGNTIYF.

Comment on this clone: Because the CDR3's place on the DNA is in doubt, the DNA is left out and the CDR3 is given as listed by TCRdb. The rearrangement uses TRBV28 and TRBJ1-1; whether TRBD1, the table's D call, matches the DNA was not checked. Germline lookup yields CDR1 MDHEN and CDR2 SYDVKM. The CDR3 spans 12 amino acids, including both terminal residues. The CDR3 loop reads CASSFLAGKAFF.

The CDR3 loop is CASSFRQGANGELFF. The CDR3 DNA follows: TGCGCCAGCAGCTTCCGACAGGGGGCTAACGGGGAGCTGTTTTTT. V is TRBV5-1 and J is TRBJ2-2; 10 bases fit TRBD1. CDR3 size: 15 residues. J gave up 7 bases and V 2 bases, and 5 bases lay outside the gene matches. Germline-derived CDR1 and CDR2 are SGHRS and YFSETQ.

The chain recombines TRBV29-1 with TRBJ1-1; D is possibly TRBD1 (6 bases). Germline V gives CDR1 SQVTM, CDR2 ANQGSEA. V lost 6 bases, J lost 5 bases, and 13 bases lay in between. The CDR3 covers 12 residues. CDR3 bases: TGCAGCGTCCTAACCCAGGGGACTGAAGCTTTCTTT. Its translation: CSVLTQGTEAFF.

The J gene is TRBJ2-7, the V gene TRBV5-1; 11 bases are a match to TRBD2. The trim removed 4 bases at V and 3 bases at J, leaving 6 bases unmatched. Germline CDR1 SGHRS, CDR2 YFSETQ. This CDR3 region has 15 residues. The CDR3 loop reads CASSPTSGSGYEQYF. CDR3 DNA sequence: TGCGCCAGCAGCCCCACTAGCGGGAGCGGCTACGAGCAGTACTTC.

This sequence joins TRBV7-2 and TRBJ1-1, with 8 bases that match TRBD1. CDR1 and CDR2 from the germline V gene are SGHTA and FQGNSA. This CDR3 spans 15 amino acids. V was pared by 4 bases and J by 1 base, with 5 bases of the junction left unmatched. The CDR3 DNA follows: TGTGCCAGCAGCTATTCGACAGGGGCGAACACTGAAGCTTTCTTT. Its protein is CASSYSTGANTEAFF.

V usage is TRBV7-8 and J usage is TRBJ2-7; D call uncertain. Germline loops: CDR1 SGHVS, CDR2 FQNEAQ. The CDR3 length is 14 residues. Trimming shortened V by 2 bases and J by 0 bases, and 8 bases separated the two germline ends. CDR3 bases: TGTGCCAGCAGCTTAAATCCTAACTCCTACGAGCAGTACTTC. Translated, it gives CASSLNPNSYEQYF.

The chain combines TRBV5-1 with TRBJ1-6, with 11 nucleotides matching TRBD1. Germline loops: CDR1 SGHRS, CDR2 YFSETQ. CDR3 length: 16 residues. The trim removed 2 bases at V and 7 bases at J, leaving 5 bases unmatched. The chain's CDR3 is CASSLRTGGTNSPLHF. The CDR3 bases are TGCGCCAGCAGCTTACGGACAGGGGGCACGAATTCACCCCTCCACTTT.

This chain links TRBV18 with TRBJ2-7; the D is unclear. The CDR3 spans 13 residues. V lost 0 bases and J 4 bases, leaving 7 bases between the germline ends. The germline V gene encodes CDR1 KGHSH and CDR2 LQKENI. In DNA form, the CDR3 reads TGTGCCAGCTCACCACCGAGCCGGTACGAGCAGTACTTC. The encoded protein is CASSPPSRYEQYF.

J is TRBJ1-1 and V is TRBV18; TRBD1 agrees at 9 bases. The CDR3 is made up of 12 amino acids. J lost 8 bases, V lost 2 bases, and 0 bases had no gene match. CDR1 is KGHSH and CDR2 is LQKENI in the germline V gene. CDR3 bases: TGTGCCAGCTCACCAGGGACAGGGGAAGCTTTCTTT. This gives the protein CASSPGTGEAFF.

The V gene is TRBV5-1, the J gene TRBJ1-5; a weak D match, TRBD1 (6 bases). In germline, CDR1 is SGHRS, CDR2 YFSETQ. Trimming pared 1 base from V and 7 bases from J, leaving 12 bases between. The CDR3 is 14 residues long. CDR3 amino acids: CASSLSGGQQPQHF. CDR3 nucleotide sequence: TGCGCCAGCAGCTTGTCTGGGGGCCAGCAGCCCCAGCATTTT.

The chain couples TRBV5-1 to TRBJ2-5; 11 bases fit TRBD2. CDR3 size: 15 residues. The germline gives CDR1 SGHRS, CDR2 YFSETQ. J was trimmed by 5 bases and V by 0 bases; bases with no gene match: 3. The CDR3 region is CASSLGTSGLETQYF. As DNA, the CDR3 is TGCGCCAGCAGCTTGGGGACTAGCGGGCTGGAGACCCAGTACTTC.

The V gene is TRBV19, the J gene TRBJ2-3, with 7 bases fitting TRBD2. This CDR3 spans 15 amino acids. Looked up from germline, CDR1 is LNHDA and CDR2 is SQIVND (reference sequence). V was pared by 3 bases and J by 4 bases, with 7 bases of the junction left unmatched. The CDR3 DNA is TGTGCCAGTAGTATCTACGGGGGGAACTCAGATACGCAGTATTTT. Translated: CASSIYGGNSDTQYF.

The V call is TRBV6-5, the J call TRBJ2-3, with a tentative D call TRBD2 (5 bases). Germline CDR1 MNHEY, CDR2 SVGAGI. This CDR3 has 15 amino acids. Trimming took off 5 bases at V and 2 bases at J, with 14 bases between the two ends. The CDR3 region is CASSTYRGYTDTQYF. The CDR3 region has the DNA TGTGCCAGCAGTACATACCGGGGATACACAGATACGCAGTATTTT.

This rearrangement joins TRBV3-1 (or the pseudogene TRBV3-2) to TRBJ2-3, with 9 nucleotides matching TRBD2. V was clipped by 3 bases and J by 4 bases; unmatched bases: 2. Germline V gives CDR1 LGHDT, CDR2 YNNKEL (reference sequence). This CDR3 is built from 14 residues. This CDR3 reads CASSHPSGADTQYF. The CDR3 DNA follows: TGTGCCAGCAGCCATCCTAGCGGGGCAGATACGCAGTATTTT.

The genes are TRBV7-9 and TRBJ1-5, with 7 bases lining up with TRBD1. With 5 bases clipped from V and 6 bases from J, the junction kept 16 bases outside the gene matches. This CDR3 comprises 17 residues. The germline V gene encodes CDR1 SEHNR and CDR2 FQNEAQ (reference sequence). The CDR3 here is CASSGTIQGKVGQPQHF. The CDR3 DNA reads TGTGCCAGCAGCGGAACAATACAGGGGAAGGTTGGTCAGCCCCAGCATTTT.